This TCR beta chain was retrieved from a study of cytotoxic CD8 clonotypes in ibrutinib-treated CLL. This clone showed up just once. Germline V gene data show CDR1 as SGHRS and CDR2 as YFSETQ. V was clipped by 1 base and J by 6 bases; unmatched bases: 6. The CDR3 is made up of 14 amino acids. Libraries were prepared by immunoSEQ multiplex PCR; TCRdb keeps only in-frame clonotypes and omits some of them. This table holds roughly 160,000 clones, 84% found once. The sequence was obtained from a human donor with chronic lymphocytic leukemia. This chain connects TRBV5-1 to TRBJ1-1; TRBD1 matches at 7 bases. Specimen: PBMCs, collected after 24 months of ibrutinib treatment. CDR3 bases: TGCGCCAGCAGCTTGATACAGGGGACCGCTGAAGCTTTCTTT. The encoded protein is CASSLIQGTAEAFF.